A selection of T cell receptor beta chains follows, all from one sample in a study of blood T cells in healthy people across ages. One entry per CDR3 protein results from TCRdb running MiXCR on the 5' RACE reads. Counted here are approximately 850,000 distinct CDR3 sequences, 58% occurring once; the ten biggest clones make up 20% to 25%. Material for sequencing was blood. Receptor source: a man aged 30 to 45 in good health. Both conserved end residues are part of each CDR3. Each record gives: D gene, clone size, J gene, CDR3 length, V gene, CDR3 DNA, CDR3 protein. D genes are given only for firm matches. For some rows the clone size is stated as once, few or many, or as a class when expanded; others skip it.

d_gene: .; abundance: .; j_gene: TRBJ2-1; len: 14; v_gene: TRBV20-1; CDR3nt: TGCAGTGCTAGCGGTTCCCAGGGGGGCTTTGAGCAGTTCTTC; CDR3aa: CSASGSQGGFEQFF
d_gene: .; abundance: once; j_gene: TRBJ2-5; len: 12; v_gene: TRBV29-1; CDR3nt: TGCAGGGGGGGACAGCTCGGGGAGACCCAGTACTTC; CDR3aa: CRGGQLGETQYF
d_gene: TRBD2; abundance: few; j_gene: TRBJ2-7; len: 17; v_gene: TRBV18; CDR3nt: TGTGCCAGCTCACCAGGGACTAGCGGGAGTCATGTCCACGAGCAGTACTTC; CDR3aa: CASSPGTSGSHVHEQYF
d_gene: .; abundance: .; j_gene: TRBJ2-2; len: 14; v_gene: TRBV12-3/TRBV12-4; CDR3nt: TGTGCCAGCAGTTTGCTAGAGGAGACCGGGGAGCTGTTTTTT; CDR3aa: CASSLLEETGELFF
d_gene: TRBD2; abundance: .; j_gene: TRBJ2-1; len: 15; v_gene: TRBV5-1; CDR3nt: TGCGCCAGCAGCCCAATGGGACTACGCTTCAATGAGCAGTTCTTC; CDR3aa: CASSPMGLRFNEQFF
d_gene: .; abundance: .; j_gene: TRBJ2-7; len: 14; v_gene: TRBV7-2; CDR3nt: TGTGCCAGCAGCTTAGTAGGGTTAATCTACGAGCAGTACTTC; CDR3aa: CASSLVGLIYEQYF
d_gene: .; abundance: .; j_gene: TRBJ2-3; len: 15; v_gene: TRBV5-1; CDR3nt: TGCGCCAGCAGCGAGGCGGGAAGGGGACCAGATACGCAGTATTTT; CDR3aa: CASSEAGRGPDTQYF
d_gene: .; abundance: .; j_gene: TRBJ2-5; len: 12; v_gene: TRBV5-8; CDR3nt: TGTGTCAGCAGCTTGGAAATAGAGACCCAGTACTTC; CDR3aa: CVSSLEIETQYF
d_gene: TRBD2; abundance: .; j_gene: TRBJ2-1; len: 17; v_gene: TRBV6-5; CDR3nt: TGTGCCAGCAGTTACTCGAGTACTAGCGGGACCAACAATGAGCAGTTCTTC; CDR3aa: CASSYSSTSGTNNEQFF
d_gene: TRBD2; abundance: .; j_gene: TRBJ2-3; len: 14; v_gene: TRBV5-1; CDR3nt: TGCGCCAGCAGCTCCGGGGGGGCCACAGATACGCAGTATTTT; CDR3aa: CASSSGGATDTQYF
d_gene: .; abundance: many; j_gene: TRBJ1-5; len: 14; v_gene: TRBV20-1; CDR3nt: TGCAGTGTCAGGCGAGGTGTCGGCAATCAGCCCCAGCATTTT; CDR3aa: CSVRRGVGNQPQHF
d_gene: .; abundance: .; j_gene: TRBJ2-2; len: 13; v_gene: TRBV10-2; CDR3nt: TGCGCCAGCAGTGAATGGCTCAACTTTGAGCTGTTTTTT; CDR3aa: CASSEWLNFELFF
d_gene: TRBD2; abundance: once; j_gene: TRBJ2-3; len: 14; v_gene: TRBV7-2; CDR3nt: TGTGCCAGCAGCTTCCTAGCGGCCTCAGATACGCAGTATTTT; CDR3aa: CASSFLAASDTQYF
d_gene: .; abundance: once; j_gene: TRBJ2-3; len: 14; v_gene: TRBV7-9; CDR3nt: TGTGCCAGCAGCTGGGGCTTGAGCACAGATACGCAGTATTTT; CDR3aa: CASSWGLSTDTQYF
d_gene: TRBD1; abundance: .; j_gene: TRBJ2-1; len: 15; v_gene: TRBV5-6; CDR3nt: TGTGCCAGCAGCTTGGGGACAGGGTTCTACAATGAGCAGTTCTTC; CDR3aa: CASSLGTGFYNEQFF
d_gene: .; abundance: few; j_gene: TRBJ2-7; len: 14; v_gene: TRBV10-3; CDR3nt: TGTGCCATCAGACGGAGGGACAAGACCTACGAGCAGTACTTC; CDR3aa: CAIRRRDKTYEQYF
d_gene: .; abundance: .; j_gene: TRBJ2-7; len: 12; v_gene: TRBV7-2; CDR3nt: TGTGCCAGTCAGCTGCAAGCCTACGAGCAGTACTTC; CDR3aa: CASQLQAYEQYF
d_gene: TRBD2; abundance: .; j_gene: TRBJ2-1; len: 13; v_gene: TRBV6-2/TRBV6-3; CDR3nt: TGTGCCAGCAGTCCTCGAGTAGCGGGATCCCAGTTCTTC; CDR3aa: CASSPRVAGSQFF
d_gene: TRBD2; abundance: few; j_gene: TRBJ2-3; len: 15; v_gene: TRBV20-1; CDR3nt: TGCAGTGCGGAGACCGGGACTAGCGAGACAGATACGCAGTATTTT; CDR3aa: CSAETGTSETDTQYF
d_gene: TRBD1; abundance: .; j_gene: TRBJ1-1; len: 13; v_gene: TRBV29-1; CDR3nt: TGCAGCGTAGGACAGGGGGGCGACACTGAAGCTTTCTTT; CDR3aa: CSVGQGGDTEAFF
d_gene: .; abundance: .; j_gene: TRBJ1-1; len: 14; v_gene: TRBV2; CDR3nt: TGTACCAGCAGTCCAACAGGGTTTTACACTGAAGCTTTCTTT; CDR3aa: CTSSPTGFYTEAFF
d_gene: .; abundance: .; j_gene: TRBJ1-4; len: 14; v_gene: TRBV30; CDR3nt: TGTGCCTGGAGTGTAAAGGGGTGGGTTGAAAAACTGTTTTTT; CDR3aa: CAWSVKGWVEKLFF
d_gene: .; abundance: .; j_gene: TRBJ1-6; len: 14; v_gene: TRBV14; CDR3nt: TGTGCCAGCAGCCAAAGTTGGAGGGGATCACCCCTCCACTTT; CDR3aa: CASSQSWRGSPLHF
d_gene: .; abundance: few; j_gene: TRBJ2-1; len: 17; v_gene: TRBV4-2; CDR3nt: TGTGCCAGCAGCCAAGAAGGGTTAGGGGGGATCAACAATGAGCAGTTCTTC; CDR3aa: CASSQEGLGGINNEQFF
d_gene: .; abundance: .; j_gene: TRBJ2-4; len: 13; v_gene: TRBV7-2; CDR3nt: TGTGCCAGCAGCTTCGTAGTGGAAAACATTCAGTACTTC; CDR3aa: CASSFVVENIQYF
d_gene: TRBD1; abundance: few; j_gene: TRBJ2-7; len: 13; v_gene: TRBV9; CDR3nt: TGTGCCAGCAGCCCGGACAGGGTCCACGAGCAGTACTTC; CDR3aa: CASSPDRVHEQYF
d_gene: TRBD1; abundance: .; j_gene: TRBJ1-4; len: 14; v_gene: TRBV4-1; CDR3nt: TGCGCCAGCAGCGTTACAGGGGTAGATGAAAAACTGTTTTTT; CDR3aa: CASSVTGVDEKLFF
d_gene: .; abundance: many; j_gene: TRBJ2-5; len: 13; v_gene: TRBV11-1; CDR3nt: TGTGCCAGCAGCTTCAAGCTGAGGGAGACCCAGTACTTC; CDR3aa: CASSFKLRETQYF